This T cell receptor (beta chain) was identified during a study of CD8+ T cells in alopecia areata. Extracted from the samples, RNA was reverse transcribed into cDNA to serve as the sequencing template. Assay: immunoSEQ multiplex PCR; the TCRdb copy retains only in-frame clones and omits some. This table holds about 20,000 clones, around 67% found once. CD25+CD127- cells were obtained by sorting CD4+ cells, for four to six patients. CD4+ and CD8+ T cells were sorted from PBMCs stained for CD3, CD4 and CD8. This clone was seen only a few times. The TCR comes from a human donor with alopecia areata. The sequencing sample was made of CD4+ Tregs sorted from blood.

The CDR3 nucleotides are TGCAGCGTTGTGACAGGGGGCGATCAGCCCCAGCATTTT. The encoded protein is CSVVTGGDQPQHF. The chain employs TRBV29-1 and TRBJ1-5; TRBD1 matches at 10 bases. The CDR3 covers 13 residues. Looked up from germline, CDR1 is SQVTM and CDR2 is ANQGSEA. The V segment lost 4 bases and the J segment 5 bases; nucleotides outside the gene matches: 2.